Detailed here is one T cell receptor (beta chain). Its specificity is unknown. This entry comes from a study of PD-1 blockade in classical Hodgkin lymphoma. All patients relapsed after autologous stem cell transplantation, and brentuximab vedotin exposure varied. Best responses fell into complete response, partial response or progressive disease. Study findings and constraints: Researchers reported that CD4+ TCR diversity, though not CD8+, rose significantly by C4D1. Any patient who commenced nivolumab under 1 year after ASCT was excluded. As was reported, newly diagnosed patients showed lower baseline TCR diversity than healthy donors did.

The CDR3 length is 15 residues. Trimming removed 10 bases from V and 3 bases from J, with 21 bases in between. Germline CDR1 MGHDK, CDR2 SYGVNS. Using immunoSEQ multiplex PCR, the repertoire was profiled, and TCRdb retains in-frame clones only, with some absent. The sample includes 90,000 to 95,000 clones, 89% of them seen just once. The chain uses TRBV25-1 and TRBJ2-5, with a weak D call TRBD2 (5 bases). Source: peripheral blood mononuclear cells (PBMCs), taken before the second cycle of nivolumab. This TCR was recovered from a human donor with classical Hodgkin lymphoma. CDR3 nucleotide sequence: TGTGCCACCTCTCTCGGCCCGGGATTTAAAGAGACCCAGTACTTC. Protein sequence: CATSLGPGFKETQYF.